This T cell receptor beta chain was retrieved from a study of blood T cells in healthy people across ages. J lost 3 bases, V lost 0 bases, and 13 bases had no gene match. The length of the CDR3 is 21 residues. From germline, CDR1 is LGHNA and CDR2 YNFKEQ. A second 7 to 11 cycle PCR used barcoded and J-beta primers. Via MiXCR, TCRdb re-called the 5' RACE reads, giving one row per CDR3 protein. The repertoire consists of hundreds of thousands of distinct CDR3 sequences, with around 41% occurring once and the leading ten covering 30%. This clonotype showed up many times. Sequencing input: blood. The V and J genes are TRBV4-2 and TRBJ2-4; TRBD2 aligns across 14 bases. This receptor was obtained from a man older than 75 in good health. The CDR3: CASSQDRRAGGTSGSKNIQYF. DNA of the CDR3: TGTGCCAGCAGCCAAGATCGTAGGGCAGGAGGGACTAGCGGGAGCAAAAACATTCAGTACTTC.